The 21 T cell receptor beta chains listed next were all sequenced from one sample in a study of blood T cell repertoires in COVID-19. Some clones are missing from TCRdb's copy, which holds only in-frame ones; the method was immunoSEQ multiplex PCR. The data show hundreds of thousands of clones, with roughly 89% seen just once and 6% to 7% held by the top ten. The sample comprised PBMCs or T cells enriched from blood (not recorded which). These receptors were obtained from a woman in her thirties or forties who had recovered from COVID-19.

The chain uses TRBV3-1 (or the pseudogene TRBV3-2) and TRBJ1-4; 7 bases match TRBD1. The CDR3 has 16 amino acids. Trimming removed 1 base from V and 7 bases from J; junction bases left unmatched: 9. In germline, CDR1 is LGHDT, CDR2 YNNKEL (reference sequence). The chain's CDR3 is CASSQGGAGGGEKLFF. CDR3 coding DNA: TGTGCCAGCAGCCAAGGAGGAGCAGGGGGAGGTGAAAAACTGTTTTTT.

This rearrangement joins TRBV9 to TRBJ2-7; 8 nucleotides match TRBD2. CDR1 and CDR2 (germline): SGDLS, YYNGEE. After removal of 2 bases from V and 6 bases from J, the junction contained 7 bases not matched to a gene. CDR3 length: 14 amino acids. The CDR3 sequence is CASSVGTSWTEQYF. CDR3 in DNA: TGTGCCAGCAGCGTCGGGACTAGTTGGACCGAGCAGTACTTC.

This chain links TRBV5-4 with TRBJ2-1; D might be TRBD2 (5 bases). The CDR3 is 13 residues long. Germline V CDR1 and CDR2: SGHNT, YYREEE (reference sequence). Trimming cost V 0 bases and J 8 bases, with 9 bases left between them. The CDR3 DNA is TGTGCCAGCAGCTTGGCCTTCGGGGATGAGCAGTTCTTC. Translation: CASSLAFGDEQFF.

The genes are TRBV5-4 and TRBJ1-1, with D uncertain. V was clipped by 0 bases and J by 2 bases, with 8 bases between them. Germline loops: CDR1 SGHNT, CDR2 YYREEE (reference sequence). This CDR3 is 14 amino acids long. For the CDR3, the DNA is TGTGCCAGCAGCTTGGTAGAGCCTAACACTGAAGCTTTCTTT. It codes for CASSLVEPNTEAFF. Full variable domain (remainder filled in from reference TRBV5-4 and TRBJ1-1): ETGVTQSPTHLIKTRGQQVTLRCSSQSGHNTVSWYQQALGQGPQFIFQYYREEENGRGNFPPRFSGLQFPNYSSELNVNALELDDSALYLCASSLVEPNTEAFFGQGTRLTVV.

This chain uses TRBV13 with TRBJ1-4; D remains ambiguous. This CDR3 has 14 residues. CDR1 is PRHDT and CDR2 is FYEKMQ in the germline V gene (reference sequence). Trimming left V 5 bases short and J 2 bases short, with 9 bases between. The CDR3 here is CASSPSGTNEKLFF. CDR3 coding DNA: TGTGCCAGCAGCCCGTCGGGGACTAATGAAAAACTGTTTTTT.

The chain carries TRBV2 and TRBJ2-3, with a possible D match to TRBD1 (6 bases). This CDR3 spans 15 amino acids. V was clipped by 7 bases and J by 6 bases, with 20 bases between them. The germline V gene has CDR1 SNHLY and CDR2 FYNNEI. CDR3 DNA sequence: TGTGCCAGCACCTTTGATGGGGGCAGCAAGGATACGCAGTATTTT. Translating gives CASTFDGGSKDTQYF.

This clone was counted once. CDR3 DNA sequence: TGTGCCAGCAAACTGAGCGGGAGGCCATACAATGAGCAGTTCTTC. This sequence encodes CASKLSGRPYNEQFF. The rearrangement uses TRBV27 and TRBJ2-1, with 9 positions matching TRBD2. CDR3 length: 15 residues. Germline CDR1 reads MNHEY; CDR2 reads SMNVEV (reference sequence). The junction had 8 bases not matched to a gene; V was cut back by 7 bases and J by 4 bases.

This sequence joins TRBV7-9 and TRBJ2-3, with 13 bases that match TRBD2. V gave up 5 bases and J gave up 3 bases; unmatched junction bases: 8. This CDR3 is built from 17 residues. Germline V lookup: CDR1 SEHNR, CDR2 FQNEAQ (reference sequence). The CDR3 region has the DNA TGTGCCAGCAGCCTCGGACTAGCGGGAGTGAGGACAGATACGCAGTATTTT. It codes for CASSLGLAGVRTDTQYF.

V and J are TRBV7-2 and TRBJ2-5, with 7 bases fitting TRBD2. V trimming: 5 bases; J trimming: 4 bases; junction bases outside the gene matches: 19. In germline, CDR1 is SGHTA, CDR2 FQGNSA. The CDR3 loop spans 18 amino acids. CDR3 region: CASSRYPETTRERETQYF. CDR3 bases: TGTGCCAGCAGCCGCTACCCCGAGACTACGCGGGAGCGAGAGACCCAGTACTTC.

V gene TRBV7-2 combines with J gene TRBJ2-7; the match to TRBD2 covers 7 bases. Germline V CDR1 and CDR2: SGHTA, FQGNSA. J lost 3 bases, V lost 0 bases, and 5 bases had no gene match. This CDR3 is 15 amino acids long. The CDR3 nucleotides are TGTGCCAGCAGCTTAGCTTTCGGCGGGAGCTACGAGCAGTACTTC. Translated: CASSLAFGGSYEQYF.

J is TRBJ2-1 and V is TRBV29-1; 10 bases match TRBD1. The V gene end was trimmed by 7 bases and the J gene end by 3 bases; junction bases not matched to a gene: 9. CDR1 is SQVTM, CDR2 ANQGSEA, per germline. There are 15 residues in the CDR3. The CDR3 is CSAVRDRGRYNEQFF. The CDR3 coding sequence is TGCAGCGCCGTCCGGGACAGGGGTCGCTACAATGAGCAGTTCTTC.

The chain links TRBV7-2 to TRBJ2-7; D is unresolved. Trimming pared 0 bases from V and 6 bases from J, leaving 9 bases between. The CDR3 loop spans 13 amino acids. Germline loops: CDR1 SGHTA, CDR2 FQGNSA. CDR3 sequence (DNA): TGTGCCAGCAGCTTAGCAGCCGCGCCCGAGCAGTACTTC. This codes for CASSLAAAPEQYF.

This sequence joins TRBV9 and TRBJ1-3; tentative D call: TRBD1 (6 bases). Germline CDR1 is SGDLS and CDR2 is YYNGEE. This CDR3 contains 16 residues. The V and J ends lost 2 bases and 2 bases respectively, with 14 bases between them. The CDR3 coding sequence is TGTGCCAGCAGCGTCCAGACGGGGGGCACTGGAAACACCATATATTTT. Protein: CASSVQTGGTGNTIYF.

The chain has TRBV3-1 (or the pseudogene TRBV3-2) and TRBJ2-1; the D gene is possibly TRBD2 (5 bases). V was trimmed by 3 bases and J by 6 bases, leaving 9 bases between them. Germline V gene data show CDR1 as LGHDT and CDR2 as YNNKEL (reference sequence). The CDR3 spans 13 residues. The CDR3 loop is CASSHNGLNEQFF. The CDR3 DNA sequence: TGTGCCAGCAGCCACAACGGACTCAATGAGCAGTTCTTC.

CDR3 sequence (DNA): TGTGCCAGTAGTATCGGCCAGGGGTACTCTGGAAACACCATATATTTT. Translation gives CASSIGQGYSGNTIYF. V usage is TRBV19 and J usage is TRBJ1-3; tentatively, D is TRBD1 (6 bases). V was trimmed by 3 bases and J by 0 bases, leaving 12 bases between them. Germline CDR1 reads LNHDA; CDR2 reads SQIVND (reference sequence). This CDR3 comprises 16 residues.

In DNA form, the CDR3 reads TGCGCCAGCAGCCAAGAGACAGGGACCCGTCAAGCTTTCTTT. As protein: CASSQETGTRQAFF. The rearrangement links TRBV4-3 to TRBJ1-1; 7 positions agree with TRBD1. Per germline, CDR1 LGHNA and CDR2 YSLEER. This CDR3 has 14 residues. V shed 0 bases and J 9 bases; nucleotides not matched to a gene: 7.

The chain uses TRBV2 and TRBJ1-2; 7 bases line up with TRBD1. The CDR3 runs to 12 residues. CDR1 is SNHLY, CDR2 FYNNEI, per germline. J was trimmed by 5 bases and V by 4 bases; bases with no gene match: 1. The CDR3 is CASSATGYGYTF. In nucleotides, the CDR3 is TGTGCCAGCAGTGCGACAGGGTATGGCTACACCTTC.

This chain connects TRBV19 to TRBJ1-4, with D perhaps TRBD1 (6 bases). The V gene lost 4 bases and the J gene lost 5 bases, with 11 bases spanning the gap. Germline CDR1 reads LNHDA; CDR2 reads SQIVND (reference sequence). CDR3 length: 14 amino acids. The CDR3 DNA is TGTGCCAGTAGTAGAGGGGGTCTAAATGAAAAACTGTTTTTT. Translated, it gives CASSRGGLNEKLFF.

This chain joins TRBV7-9 and TRBJ1-3, with a tentative D call TRBD1 (6 bases). The germline V gene has CDR1 SEHNR and CDR2 FQNEAQ (reference sequence). Trimming stripped 1 base from V and 4 bases from J, with 11 bases between. The CDR3 covers 15 residues. CDR3 protein: CASSLVTGIGNTIYF. CDR3 sequence (DNA): TGTGCCAGCAGCTTAGTTACAGGGATCGGAAACACCATATATTTT.

This chain joins TRBV30 and TRBJ1-1; unclear D gene. The V end was cut by 1 base, the J end by 8 bases, with 14 bases between. CDR1 is GTSNPN, CDR2 SVGIG, per germline (reference sequence). This CDR3 contains 13 residues. CDR3 nucleotide sequence: TGTGCCTGGAGTGACGGTTGGGCAGGCGAAGCTTTCTTT. Translation gives CAWSDGWAGEAFF.

The chain links TRBV4-1 to TRBJ2-7; TRBD2 matches 12 bases. Germline-derived CDR1 and CDR2 are MGHRA and YSYEKL. Trimming cost V 3 bases and J 3 bases; bases outside gene matches: 3. The length of the CDR3 is 15 residues. The chain's CDR3 is CASSQTSGSHYEQYF. The CDR3, as DNA: TGCGCCAGCAGCCAGACTAGCGGGAGCCACTACGAGCAGTACTTC.